This is a list of T cell receptor beta chains from one sample in a study of cytotoxic CD8 clonotypes in ibrutinib-treated CLL. Method: immunoSEQ multiplex PCR; TCRdb's copy keeps in-frame clones and lacks some. In the table there are about 300,000 clones, roughly 76% of which are singletons. Sequencing used PBMCs, obtained at disease progression, from a patient treated with ibrutinib. These receptor sequences come from a human donor with chronic lymphocytic leukemia. CDR3s include the opening cysteine and the closing phenylalanine or tryptophan. The D gene is left open where the match is weak.

TRBV29-1 . CSVALRGTTNEKLFF
TRBV9 . CASSLLIQVRTGELFF
TRBV11-2 . CASSTGLGGTQYF
TRBV27 TRBD1 CASRWDRDSQETQYF
TRBV7-3 TRBD2 CASSHQPAGLAGNLSYNEQFF
TRBV2 . CASSDLGGDSTDTQYF
TRBV27 . CASSPDRTLYF
TRBV5-1 TRBD1 CASRQGGGNTEAFF
TRBV2 . CASSEALLRTNTDTQYF
TRBV6-1 TRBD2 CASTGLAYEQYF
TRBV28 . CASSLTSNTEAFF
TRBV5-1 . CASSWNSGELFF
TRBV6-1 TRBD2 CASSGETSVSPSTDTQYF
TRBV27 TRBD2 CASSVSGTSYEQYF
TRBV5-1 . CASSSADGYRIQF
TRBV4-2 TRBD2 CASSQIAGATGELFF
TRBV9 . CASSPQVRGETQYF
TRBV28 . CATARAASEGNTEAFF
TRBV6-5 . CASSPSGPWEQYF
TRBV18 TRBD1 CASSLGQGIRGYTEAFF
TRBV7-8 . CASSSEMNTGELFF
TRBV5-4 TRBD2 CASSPDGGGTDTQYF
TRBV28 . CASSFLRLNTEAFF
TRBV5-1 TRBD2 CASSLDGAGAETQYF
TRBV2 . CASSVRVAGDNSPLHF
TRBV18 . CASSPPGGANVLTF
TRBV5-1 TRBD1 CASSLQGWADTQYF
TRBV6-4 . CASSDPPGGLSGNTIYF
TRBV10-3 TRBD1 CAISEVRDRDSFLSGANVLTF
TRBV10-2 . CASRPGTASYEQYF
TRBV5-1 . CASSVRGSGTDTQYF
TRBV9 . CASSVTTGELFF
TRBV5-1 TRBD1 CASRGQNSYEQYF
TRBV18 . CASSRQGRDYGYTF
TRBV19 . CASSMSPGDYGYTF
TRBV20-1 . CSARAAYEQYF
TRBV27 TRBD1 CASSLYGTGGEDEQFF
TRBV6-5 . CASSHGSRYEQYF
TRBV5-6 . CASSLLRREETQYF
TRBV18 . CASSPFGQRIYNEQFF
TRBV7-3 . CASSLGTYNEQFF
TRBV6-5 TRBD2 CASSSLAGEQYF
TRBV7-9 . CASSFFGSNNSPLHF
TRBV16 TRBD1 CASSRIGTELVHEQYF
TRBV19 TRBD2 CASSITGTSNEQFF
TRBV27 . CASSFRRGTGELFF
TRBV18 TRBD1 CASSEGQGGRQPQHF
TRBV29-1 TRBD2 CSVASSGGSSYEQYF
TRBV28 TRBD1 CASIGTVNTGELFF
TRBV28 . CASTLNPNGGDGDQPQHF
TRBV10-2 TRBD1 CATNDGTGQFF
TRBV14 . CASSQSLRNEQFF
TRBV28 . CASITNRDLYGYTF
TRBV7-5 . CARSTRREKETQYF